Presented here are 19 T cell receptor beta chains from one specimen sequenced in a study of blood T cells in healthy people across ages (dated by TCRdb to the mid-2010s). Preparation of the library involved 5' RACE. The run used an Illumina HiSeq 2500. A second PCR of roughly 7 to 12 cycles was run with a J-beta primer mix and a sample-barcoded 5' primer. TCRdb's own reprocessing of the public reads used fastp at Q25 and MiXCR and kept productive beta chains. Entries are consolidated by CDR3 protein sequence, retaining the most common genes and DNA. For this sample there are about 640,000 distinct CDR3 sequences; 58% appear just once. Roughly 34% of the sample is held by the ten biggest clonotypes. The sequenced sample was blood. The receptors here all came from a man in his 60s in good health.

This chain joins TRBV2 and TRBJ1-4; D perhaps matches TRBD1 (6 bases). This CDR3 is built from 14 residues. Germline lookup yields CDR1 SNHLY and CDR2 FYNNEI. V was cut by 6 bases and J by 7 bases, with 15 bases left in between. CDR3 protein: CASRRGVASEKLFF. The CDR3 DNA reads as TGTGCCAGCAGGAGGGGGGTTGCTTCTGAAAAACTGTTTTTT.

The chain uses TRBV7-9 and TRBJ2-1, with D uncertain. V gave up 5 bases and J gave up 1 base, with 9 bases separating them. The CDR3 length is 14 residues. CDR1 and CDR2 from the germline V gene are SEHNR and FQNEAQ (reference sequence). The CDR3 DNA is TGTGCCAGCAGCAGGGATGGGTCCTACAATGAGCAGTTCTTC. It specifies CASSRDGSYNEQFF.

This clonotype has just a few counts. CDR3 amino acids: CATSRRGVAAIAKNIQYF. The CDR3 coding sequence is TGTGCCACCAGCAGACGTGGGGTAGCGGCAATAGCCAAAAACATTCAGTACTTC. This rearrangement joins TRBV15 to TRBJ2-4; TRBD2 might be the D (6 bases). The germline gives CDR1 LNHNV, CDR2 YYDKDF (reference sequence). V lost 2 bases and J lost 0, with 17 bases in between. The CDR3 extends over 18 amino acids.

The rearrangement links TRBV5-5 to TRBJ2-2; D might be TRBD1 or TRBD2, each matching 5 bases. The CDR3 covers 15 residues. From germline, CDR1 is SGHKS and CDR2 YYEKEE (reference sequence). Trimming cost V 2 bases and J 4 bases, with 12 bases left between them. CDR3 DNA: TGTGCCAGCAGCTTCGAGGGGCTGAGCACCGGGGAGCTGTTTTTT. This gives the protein CASSFEGLSTGELFF.

The chain uses TRBV2 and TRBJ2-3, with a weak D call TRBD2 (6 bases). CDR3 length equals 12 residues. Per the germline V gene, CDR1 is SNHLY and CDR2 is FYNNEI. Trimming shortened V by 4 bases and J by 10 bases, and 12 bases separated the two germline ends. The CDR3 region is CASSGFGGPQYF. Written as DNA, the CDR3 is TGTGCCAGCAGTGGTTTCGGGGGTCCGCAGTATTTT.

The CDR3 DNA sequence: TGTGCCAGCAGCCAAGGCAGCGGGGGGCCCCAAGAGACCCAGTTCTTC. It specifies CASSQGSGGPQETQFF. J is TRBJ2-5 and V is TRBV3-1; TRBD2 aligns across 9 bases. The J call may be in error: the DNA end matches TRBJ2-1 better. The CDR3 totals 16 residues. Germline CDR1 and CDR2: LGHDT and YNNKEL (reference sequence).

The chain has TRBV9 and TRBJ2-3; D unclear. Looked up from germline, CDR1 is SGDLS and CDR2 is YYNGEE. Between the trimmed V and J ends, which lost 0 bases and 6 bases, there was a span of 14 bases. The CDR3 consists of 15 residues. The CDR3 here is CASSVGVGGVDTQYF. CDR3 coding DNA: TGTGCCAGCAGCGTAGGTGTGGGTGGGGTGGATACGCAGTATTTT.

The chain links TRBV24-1 to TRBJ1-2; D uncertain. Germline assignment: CDR1 KGHDR and CDR2 SFDVKD. V shed 5 bases and J shed 4 bases, with 10 bases lying between them. CDR3 length equals 13 residues. The CDR3 DNA reads as TGTGCCACCAGTGCGATGGGCACCTATGGCTACACCTTC. Encoded protein: CATSAMGTYGYTF.

In regard to this clonotype: The missing conserved phenylalanine or tryptophan at the end of this CDR3 makes a read error likely. The chain employs TRBV28 and TRBJ2-7; 8 bases are shared with TRBD1. Germline CDR1 MDHEN, CDR2 SYDVKM. This CDR3 has 15 amino acids. The CDR3, as DNA: TGCGCCAGCAGTTTATTTGGACAGGGCACCTACGAGCAGTACTTA. It translates to CASSLFGQGTYEQYL.

The chain uses TRBV20-1 and TRBJ1-2, with D uncertain. This CDR3 contains 12 residues. Germline V CDR1 and CDR2: DFQATT, SNEGSKA (reference sequence). V shed 4 bases and J shed 4 bases, with 10 bases lying between them. The DNA for the CDR3 is TGCAGTGCTACGACGGCGGGCTATGGCTACACCTTC. Translating gives CSATTAGYGYTF.

Only a few counts were recorded for this clonotype. The genes are TRBV10-3 and TRBJ1-2; 8 nucleotides match TRBD1. The CDR3 has 16 residues. V dropped 7 bases and J dropped 3; count of bases not matched to a gene: 13. CDR1 and CDR2 (germline): ENHRY, SYGVKD. CDR3 amino acids: CAITPGGSGGDYGYTF. CDR3 sequence (DNA): TGTGCCATCACCCCCGGGGGATCAGGGGGCGACTATGGCTACACCTTC.

The CDR3 DNA reads TGCAGCGTTCAAGTCGGGGGGGCCTCCGAGCAGTACTTC. It codes for CSVQVGGASEQYF. This chain links TRBV29-1 with TRBJ2-7, with 8 bases aligning to TRBD2. The CDR3 is 13 residues long. V lost 5 bases and J lost 6; bases outside the gene matches: 9. In germline, CDR1 is SQVTM, CDR2 ANQGSEA.

The CDR3 DNA follows: TGCAGCGTCAAACCGGGAACTAGCACAGATACGCAGTATTTT. It codes for CSVKPGTSTDTQYF. V and J are TRBV29-1 and TRBJ2-3; a weak D match, TRBD2 (5 bases). V lost 6 bases to trimming and J lost 0 bases, with 13 bases between them. The CDR3 contains 14 residues. Germline V lookup: CDR1 SQVTM, CDR2 ANQGSEA.

This chain links TRBV20-1 with TRBJ1-2; 7 nucleotides agree with TRBD1. Germline lookup yields CDR1 DFQATT and CDR2 SNEGSKA (reference sequence). J gave up 2 bases and V 0 bases, and 3 bases lay outside the gene matches. The CDR3 has 14 amino acids. The CDR3 region has the DNA TGCAGTGCTAGAGAGACGGGACAGAACTATGGCTACACCTTC. Its translation: CSARETGQNYGYTF.

This clonotype was seen a few times. The rearrangement joins TRBV7-8 to TRBJ1-2; TRBD1 matches 8 bases. CDR3 length equals 15 residues. Trimming at V came to 1 base and at J to 7 bases, leaving 8 bases not matched to a gene. Germline CDR1 is SGHVS and CDR2 is FQNEAQ. This CDR3 is CASSLEGGQGGGYTF. As DNA, the CDR3 is TGTGCCAGCAGCTTAGAGGGCGGACAGGGAGGTGGCTACACCTTC.

The V call is TRBV6-5, the J call TRBJ2-6, with D unresolved. The CDR3 sequence is 15 residues long. Trimming left V 6 bases short and J 4 bases short, with 13 bases between. Germline CDR1 reads MNHEY; CDR2 reads SVGAGI. Here the CDR3 DNA reads TGTGCCAGCAGCGGATTGGGCTCGGGGGCCAACGTCCTGACTTTC. It specifies CASSGLGSGANVLTF.

The rearrangement links TRBV28 to TRBJ2-5; 12 bases align to TRBD2. The CDR3 spans 14 residues. The V and J ends lost 8 bases and 5 bases, in that order; junction bases with no gene match: 6. Germline assignment: CDR1 MDHEN and CDR2 SYDVKM. CDR3 sequence reads: CASLAGGPFETQYF. Written as DNA, the CDR3 is TGTGCCAGCCTAGCGGGGGGGCCATTTGAGACCCAGTACTTC.

The chain joins TRBV6-5 to TRBJ1-6; the D is unclear. Germline CDR1 is MNHEY and CDR2 is SVGAGI. The V gene lost 0 bases and the J gene lost 7 bases, with 10 bases spanning the gap. The CDR3 consists of 15 residues. DNA of the CDR3: TGTGCCAGCAGTTACTCCGACGGCGCCAATTCACCCCTCCACTTT. Amino acid sequence: CASSYSDGANSPLHF.

This clonotype has more than one count but fewer than ten. The V gene is TRBV3-1, the J gene TRBJ2-5; maybe TRBD2 (5 bases). V lost 0 bases and J lost 13, with 12 bases in between. The CDR3 is 12 residues long. Germline-derived CDR1 and CDR2 are LGHDT and YNNKEL (reference sequence). The CDR3: CASSQDQRRGYF. CDR3 bases: TGTGCCAGCAGCCAAGATCAGCGTCGGGGGTACTTC.